This T cell receptor beta chain was sequenced in a study of beta chain features in type 1 diabetes. Overall study results and limits: Since sequencing was performed on cDNA, cells with high TCR expression could be over-represented.

Each of the CD4+ naive, central memory, regulatory and stem cell-like memory populations was sorted via CD45RO/CCR7/CD25/CD127/CD95/CD27. This clone was seen only a few times. Its antigen is undetermined. Expressed TCRB transcripts were sequenced, since all the RNA that had been isolated was reverse transcribed. Here immunoSEQ multiplex PCR was the method, and the copy in TCRdb shows in-frame clones only, minus some. This sample carries around 340,000 clones, less than 20% of them seen once, and the ten largest clones take 0.035% to 0.05%. This CDR3 region has 14 residues. The junction had 6 bases not matched to a gene; V was cut back by 7 bases and J by 6 bases. Germline assignment: CDR1 ENHRY and CDR2 SYGVKD.

Source material: naive CD4+ T cells from blood. The source is a woman in her late teens or twenties in good health. The chain links TRBV10-3 to TRBJ2-1; 10 positions agree with TRBD1. Here the CDR3 reads CAINRRTGGNEQFF. The DNA for the CDR3 is TGTGCCATCAATAGAAGGACAGGGGGCAATGAGCAGTTCTTC.